This T cell receptor (beta chain) was identified in a study of tumor and adjacent non-tumor tissue in lung cancer. Whole-study context: Patients were aged about 30 to 80, roughly nine men and about 5 women, stage I to III. Approximately 4.2 million productive TCRbeta reads were obtained per sample on average. Broader study findings: Significantly higher TCR diversity was found in tumor than normal lung. Tumor repertoires had a smaller top 100 clone share than normal lung.

The library came from three nested PCR rounds adapted from ARM-PCR protocols. Each CDR3 protein gets one entry after TCRdb re-called the multiplex PCR reads with MiXCR. Of 200,000 to 250,000 distinct CDR3 sequences in the sample, about two thirds were seen once. Germline CDR1 is DFQATT and CDR2 is SNEGSKA (reference sequence). Trimming removed 2 bases at V and 15 bases at J, with 18 bases between. The CDR3 runs to 12 residues. Concerning this clonotype itself: Its cognate antigen is unknown.

RNA was extracted from bulk tissue without any cell sorting. This TCR was sampled from a man aged 60 to 75 with non-small cell lung cancer. This chain uses TRBV20-1 with TRBJ2-3; D remains unclear. The sample consisted of lung tumor tissue. The CDR3 region is CSARYAPDGTYF. In DNA, the CDR3 is TGCAGTGCTAGATATGCCCCAGACGGAACATATTTT.